This T cell receptor (beta chain) was captured by sequencing in a study of cytomegalovirus exposure and HLA in healthy donors. The J segment lost 3 bases and the V segment lost 6 bases, leaving 6 bases of the junction unmatched. CDR3 length equals 14 residues. The germline CDR1 and CDR2 sequences are MNHEY and SMNVEV (reference sequence). This clone was counted a single time. Measured with immunoSEQ multiplex PCR; TCRdb has only the in-frame clones, and not every one. The sample yields roughly 180,000 clones, more than 75% seen once. The chain joins TRBV27 to TRBJ2-7; 9 nucleotides agree with TRBD1. The clonotype originates from a man aged 18 to 30 in good health and CMV-seropositive. The source material was PBMCs. The chain's CDR3 is CASSTWTGDYEQYF. The CDR3 DNA is TGTGCCAGCAGCACGTGGACAGGGGACTACGAGCAGTACTTC.